This T cell receptor beta chain was captured by sequencing in a study of preoperative IRX-2 immunotherapy in early breast cancer. The treatment here: preoperative locoregional IRX-2 cytokine immunotherapy. Samples came from a phase Ib trial of preoperative locoregional IRX-2 cytokine immunotherapy. Trimming removed 5 bases at V and 5 bases at J, with 14 bases between. The germline V gene encodes CDR1 WNHNN and CDR2 SYGVQD (reference sequence). This CDR3 comprises 14 residues. Method: immunoSEQ multiplex PCR; TCRdb's copy keeps in-frame clones and lacks some. The repertoire includes around 25,000 clones, roughly 80% of them detected once, and approximately 6.6% sits in the top ten.

The receptor was derived from a human donor with breast cancer. This rearrangement joins TRBV10-1 to TRBJ2-3, with a tentative D call TRBD1 (6 bases). Sequencing was performed on lymph node tissue, taken after IRX-2 immunotherapy. CDR3 DNA sequence: TGCGCCAGCAGTCGGTCAGGGGTGGAAGATACGCAGTATTTT. Protein: CASSRSGVEDTQYF.